These 2 T cell receptor beta chains originate from one sample sequenced in a study of T-cell memory formation after mild COVID-19. TCRdb re-derived calls from the 5' RACE reads in MiXCR, one entry per CDR3 protein. Among 400,000 or so distinct CDR3 sequences listed, 20% were seen once. Material: PBMCs or a T cell subset sorted from them (not recorded which). The receptor set was obtained from an adult woman who had mild COVID-19 (a few samples of this study predate the infection). Cell type and time point are not known.

The gene calls are TRBV7-9 and TRBJ2-1; 7 bases match TRBD2. CDR3 size: 14 residues. The germline V gene encodes CDR1 SEHNR and CDR2 FQNEAQ (reference sequence). The V gene end was trimmed by 5 bases and the J gene end by 2 bases; junction bases not matched to a gene: 3. Here the CDR3 reads CASSALAPYNEQFF. CDR3 in DNA: TGTGCCAGCAGCGCACTAGCGCCCTACAATGAGCAGTTCTTC.

There are many counts of this clonotype. This chain connects TRBV3-1 to TRBJ2-3, with D maybe TRBD2 (6 bases). The CDR3 totals 14 residues. Germline-derived CDR1 and CDR2 are LGHDT and YNNKEL (reference sequence). The germline V and J ends were trimmed by 4 bases and 5 bases, with 13 bases remaining between them. The CDR3 here is CASSPWDSGDTQYF. DNA of the CDR3: TGTGCCAGCAGCCCCTGGGACTCTGGAGATACGCAGTATTTT.